Each of the 26 T cell receptor beta chains below was sequenced from the same sample in a study of shared clonotypes between healthy human individuals (TCRdb year 2020). Library preparation was by the immunoSEQ multiplex PCR assay. TCRdb obtained this table from immuneACCESS and retained in-frame rearrangements with V and J assigned. These tables miss some clones; where compared with another copy, unresolved V genes account for less than half of the shortfall, and the remainder is unexplained. This sample comprises about 2.4 million clones, 93% of them detected only once. The top ten constitute approximately 0.36% of the sample. Sequenced: naive CD4+ T cells from PBMCs. Interpreted using the paper, the cell subset or site label stands for: CD45RA+ positively selected. These receptors all stem from a young man in good health. Some clones in this sample may be carry-over from other donors' samples.

The rearrangement joins TRBV7-9 to TRBJ2-2; 7 nucleotides match TRBD1. This CDR3 contains 16 residues. CDR1 is SEHNR, CDR2 FQNEAQ, per germline (reference sequence). J was trimmed by 5 bases and V by 1 base; bases with no gene match: 7. The CDR3 nucleotides read TGTGCCAGCAGCTTAGAAGGGGGCAGTAGGACCGGGGAGCTGTTTTTT. Protein product: CASSLEGGSRTGELFF.

The rearrangement links TRBV5-4 to TRBJ2-3; 9 bases align to TRBD2. V lost 5 bases and J lost 1; bases outside the gene matches: 8. Germline V CDR1 and CDR2: SGHNT, YYREEE (reference sequence). The CDR3 runs to 16 residues. CDR3 sequence reads: CASRLTSGKGTDTQYF. The CDR3 DNA sequence: TGTGCCAGCAGATTGACTAGCGGAAAGGGCACAGATACGCAGTATTTT.

The V and J genes are TRBV7-2 and TRBJ1-6, with D maybe TRBD1 (5 bases). Germline CDR1 reads SGHTA; CDR2 reads FQGNSA. The length of the CDR3 is 14 residues. Trimming pared 3 bases from V and 9 bases from J, leaving 12 bases between. The CDR3 DNA follows: TGTGCCAGCAGCTTGTCGACAGTCCGTTCACCCCTCCACTTT. This gives the protein CASSLSTVRSPLHF.

The CDR3 sequence is CASSVLAGATDTQYF. DNA of the CDR3: TGTGCCAGCAGTGTACTAGCGGGAGCAACAGATACGCAGTATTTT. The chain is built from TRBV6-1 and TRBJ2-3; 11 bases align to TRBD2. Trimming at V came to 4 bases and at J to 3 bases, leaving 3 bases not matched to a gene. The CDR3 runs 15 residues. Germline CDR1 and CDR2: MNHNS and SASEGT.

The V and J genes are TRBV4-1 and TRBJ2-7, with D maybe TRBD2 (6 bases). The CDR3 extends over 16 amino acids. The germline V gene encodes CDR1 MGHRA and CDR2 YSYEKL. Trimming removed 2 bases from V and 3 bases from J, with 17 bases in between. In DNA, the CDR3 is TGCGCCAGCAGCCAAACCTGGACTACCCCAGTCTACGAGCAGTACTTC. Amino acid sequence: CASSQTWTTPVYEQYF.

The chain's CDR3 is CAISPTSGRRGSYEQYF. CDR3 DNA sequence: TGTGCCATCAGCCCCACTAGCGGGAGGCGGGGCTCCTACGAGCAGTACTTC. The J gene is TRBJ2-7, the V gene TRBV10-3, with 12 nucleotides matching TRBD2. The V gene end was trimmed by 6 bases and the J gene end by 0 bases; junction bases not matched to a gene: 9. Germline-derived CDR1 and CDR2 are ENHRY and SYGVKD. The CDR3 length is 17 residues.

The chain recombines TRBV29-1 with TRBJ2-5, with D unresolved. The CDR3 totals 12 residues. Trimming left V 6 bases short and J 1 base short, with 9 bases between. CDR1 and CDR2 (germline): SQVTM, ANQGSEA. CDR3 nucleotide sequence: TGCAGCGTACCCGGGTTCCAAGAGACCCAGTACTTC. Translated: CSVPGFQETQYF.

The chain is built from TRBV28 and TRBJ2-1; 12 bases line up with TRBD1. The V gene's germline CDR1 is MDHEN and CDR2 SYDVKM. This CDR3 has 14 amino acids. The ends lost 6 bases at V and 9 bases at J; junction bases unmatched: 6. The CDR3 spells CASRGTGGYIEQFF. The CDR3 DNA sequence: TGTGCCAGCAGGGGGACAGGGGGCTATATTGAGCAGTTCTTC.

The V call is TRBV9, the J call TRBJ2-4; D tentatively reads TRBD1 or TRBD2 (5 bases each). The CDR3 consists of 12 residues. V was trimmed by 4 bases and J by 6 bases, leaving 8 bases between them. CDR1 and CDR2 from the germline V gene are SGDLS and YYNGEE. DNA for the CDR3: TGTGCCAGCAGCAGAGGGGCAAACATTCAGTACTTC. As protein: CASSRGANIQYF.

The rearrangement uses TRBV10-3 and TRBJ2-5; D may be TRBD1 (8 bases). CDR3 length: 16 residues. The V gene's germline CDR1 is ENHRY and CDR2 SYGVKD. Deletions cut 0 bases from V and 4 bases from J, with 15 bases between. CDR3 protein: CAISESENRGGETQYF. The CDR3 nucleotides are TGTGCCATCAGTGAGTCGGAAAACAGGGGGGGAGAGACCCAGTACTTC.

The J gene is TRBJ2-7, the V gene TRBV27; the match to TRBD1 covers 7 bases. Germline V gives CDR1 MNHEY, CDR2 SMNVEV (reference sequence). J gave up 3 bases and V 7 bases, and 9 bases lay outside the gene matches. This CDR3 region has 14 residues. The CDR3 DNA is TGTGCCAGCACCCCCAGGGGGACATACTACGAGCAGTACTTC. It encodes CASTPRGTYYEQYF.

This clone was observed a single time. The chain is built from TRBV7-9 and TRBJ2-1; the match to TRBD1 covers 8 bases. The CDR3 contains 16 residues. Germline lookup yields CDR1 SEHNR and CDR2 FQNEAQ (reference sequence). V shed 5 bases, J shed 3 bases, and the junction held 9 bases outside the gene matches. CDR3 DNA: TGTGCCAGCAGCCCTACAGGGGGTAGTGGCTACAATGAGCAGTTCTTC. Its protein product is CASSPTGGSGYNEQFF. Together with reference TRBV7-9 and TRBJ2-1, the CDR3 gives the full variable domain: DTGVSQNPRHKITKRGQNVTFRCDPISEHNRLYWYRQTLGQGPEFLTYFQNEAQLEKSRLLSDRFSAERPKGSFSTLEIQRTEQGDSAMYLCASSPTGGSGYNEQFFGPGTRLTVL.

This chain links TRBV5-1 with TRBJ1-1; 8 bases are a match to TRBD1. J gave up 6 bases and V 4 bases, and 11 bases lay outside the gene matches. Per the germline V gene, CDR1 is SGHRS and CDR2 is YFSETQ. The CDR3 totals 15 residues. In nucleotides, the CDR3 is TGCGCCAGCAGCCTGGACAGGGCATTTATGGCTGAAGCTTTCTTT. Protein: CASSLDRAFMAEAFF.

The V gene is TRBV6-6, the J gene TRBJ1-1; 7 bases align to TRBD1. This CDR3 has 15 amino acids. V dropped 6 bases and J dropped 3; count of bases not matched to a gene: 10. Germline-derived CDR1 and CDR2 are MNHNY and SVGAGI (reference sequence). DNA for the CDR3: TGTGCCAGCAGCGTGGGCAGGGGGTGGGACACTGAAGCTTTCTTT. This sequence encodes CASSVGRGWDTEAFF.

This clone came up a few times. The genes are TRBV20-1 and TRBJ1-5; 9 nucleotides line up with TRBD1. The CDR3 consists of 11 residues. With V trimmed by 1 base and J by 11 bases, 0 bases remained unmatched. CDR1 and CDR2 from the germline V gene are DFQATT and SNEGSKA (reference sequence). The CDR3 is CSARGDRAQHF. The CDR3 bases are TGCAGTGCTAGAGGGGACAGGGCCCAGCATTTT.

Note on this clone: Other nucleotide sequences in the sample specify the same CDR3. The chain couples TRBV5-1 to TRBJ1-1, with D maybe TRBD1 (5 bases). The V and J ends lost 0 bases and 4 bases respectively, with 10 bases between them. CDR3 length: 14 residues. Germline-derived CDR1 and CDR2 are SGHRS and YFSETQ. CDR3 DNA sequence: TGCGCCAGCAGCTTGGGGGGACTCGGCACTGAAGCTTTCTTT. It is translated as CASSLGGLGTEAFF.

The J gene is TRBJ2-7, the V gene TRBV27, with D unclear. The CDR3 runs to 13 residues. Germline V gene data show CDR1 as MNHEY and CDR2 as SMNVEV (reference sequence). V lost 3 bases, J lost 12 bases, and 18 bases lay in between. CDR3 loop: CASSFVPAYPAYF. In nucleotides, the CDR3 is TGTGCCAGCAGTTTTGTTCCGGCTTACCCCGCGTACTTC.

The chain employs TRBV30 and TRBJ2-2; D may be TRBD1 (5 bases). Trimming cost V 0 bases and J 1 base, with 12 bases left between them. The CDR3 extends over 16 amino acids. The germline gives CDR1 GTSNPN, CDR2 SVGIG (reference sequence). Written as DNA, the CDR3 is TGTGCCTGGAGTGTCCCTCACAGGTTGAACACCGGGGAGCTGTTTTTT. Its protein product is CAWSVPHRLNTGELFF.

Notes on this clone: Other nucleotide sequences in the sample specify the same CDR3. The chain has TRBV28 and TRBJ1-1; D possibly corresponds to TRBD1 (5 bases). CDR3 length: 14 residues. Germline CDR1 and CDR2: MDHEN and SYDVKM. Trimming removed 5 bases at V and 4 bases at J, with 14 bases between. CDR3: CASSLGGRGTEAFF. The CDR3 DNA follows: TGTGCCAGCAGTCTCGGGGGAAGGGGCACTGAAGCTTTCTTT.

This chain links TRBV10-3 with TRBJ2-5, with D uncertain. The CDR3 length is 11 residues. Germline assignment: CDR1 ENHRY and CDR2 SYGVKD. Trimming pared 8 bases from V and 3 bases from J, leaving 7 bases between. The chain's CDR3 is CAISPEETQYF. CDR3 nucleotide sequence: TGTGCCATCTCCCCAGAAGAGACCCAGTACTTC.

V and J are TRBV9 and TRBJ2-5; D gene ambiguous. Germline V gene sequence: CDR1 SGDLS, CDR2 YYNGEE. The CDR3 has 14 residues. Trimming cost V 0 bases and J 4 bases, with 10 bases left between them. The CDR3 DNA reads TGTGCCAGCAGCGTAGTGTCGCCAGGAGAGACCCAGTACTTC. Its translation: CASSVVSPGETQYF.

This chain connects TRBV27 to TRBJ2-7, with 8 bases that match TRBD1. V dropped 5 bases and J dropped 9; count of bases not matched to a gene: 12. Germline values: CDR1 MNHEY, CDR2 SMNVEV (reference sequence). CDR3 length: 14 amino acids. The chain's CDR3 is CASSPRDRITAQYF. As DNA, the CDR3 is TGTGCCAGCAGTCCTCGGGACAGGATTACGGCGCAGTACTTC.

The chain combines TRBV7-3 with TRBJ2-2, with D possibly called TRBD1 or TRBD2 (6 bases each). Trimming removed 5 bases from V and 1 base from J, with 11 bases in between. CDR1 SGHTA and CDR2 FQGTGA come from the germline V gene. CDR3 length equals 15 residues. In nucleotides, the CDR3 is TGTGCCAGCAGCCGGGGGACACTGAACACCGGGGAGCTGTTTTTT. The encoded protein is CASSRGTLNTGELFF.

The chain joins TRBV5-5 to TRBJ1-5; D remains ambiguous. Trimming took 2 bases from V and 2 from J, leaving 11 bases between them. This CDR3 is 15 amino acids long. The germline CDR1 and CDR2 sequences are SGHKS and YYEKEE (reference sequence). CDR3 coding DNA: TGTGCCAGCAGCTTAAACGGGAGGGGCAATCAGCCCCAGCATTTT. Translation gives CASSLNGRGNQPQHF. Combining the CDR3 with reference TRBV5-5 and TRBJ1-5 gives the whole variable domain DAGVTQSPTHLIKTRGQQVTLRCSPISGHKSVSWYQQVLGQGPQFIFQYYEKEERGRGNFPDRFSARQFPNYSSELNVNALLLGDSALYLCASSLNGRGNQPQHFGDGTRLSIL.

The V and J genes are TRBV9 and TRBJ2-1; perhaps TRBD2 as D (6 bases). V shed 0 bases and J shed 3 bases, with 13 bases lying between them. Per the germline V gene, CDR1 is SGDLS and CDR2 is YYNGEE. The CDR3 spans 16 residues. The CDR3 protein is CASSVVGGVGYNEQFF. DNA of the CDR3: TGTGCCAGCAGCGTAGTCGGGGGAGTTGGCTACAATGAGCAGTTCTTC.

The chain links TRBV15 to TRBJ1-4; a possible D gene is TRBD1 (5 bases). The CDR3 extends over 15 amino acids. V was clipped by 1 base and J by 8 bases, with 14 bases between them. The germline V gene has CDR1 LNHNV and CDR2 YYDKDF (reference sequence). The CDR3 protein is CATSRASGSAEKLFF. The DNA for the CDR3 is TGTGCCACCAGCAGAGCCTCAGGGTCAGCCGAAAAACTGTTTTTT.